This is a list of T cell receptor beta chains from one sample in a study of OX40 agonist ivuxolimab in advanced cancers. Sequenced by immunoSEQ multiplex PCR; TCRdb stores in-frame clones only, minus some. There are some 39,000 clones in the sample; 88% occur only once, and around 4% lies in the top ten. The sequencing used CD4+ or CD8+ T cells sorted from blood, collected in a trial of the OX40 agonist ivuxolimab. The receptors shown here come from an adult with an advanced solid tumor such as melanoma, head and neck, liver or kidney cancer. Each CDR3 is given with its conserved first and last residue. The order of the fields is D gene, J gene, V gene, clone size, CDR3 DNA, CDR3 protein. The D gene is left open where the match is weak. Expanded clones are given a class, and other clones once, few, many or no size at all.

>-|TRBJ2-1|TRBV5-4|-
TGTGCCAGCAGCCCTGGACCCGAGACCTACAATGAGCAGTTCTTC
CASSPGPETYNEQFF
>-|TRBJ2-2|TRBV9|few
TGTGCCAGCAGCGTAGACCCGGGGAGAACCGGGGAGCTGTTTTTT
CASSVDPGRTGELFF
>-|TRBJ1-2|TRBV6-1|-
TGTGCCAGCAGTGGGGCTTATTATAACTATGGCTACACCTTC
CASSGAYYNYGYTF
>-|TRBJ1-4|TRBV30|few
TGTGCCGCAACAGGAGCAACTAATGAAAAACTGTTTTTT
CAATGATNEKLFF
>TRBD1|TRBJ2-5|TRBV7-9|-
TGTGCCAGCAGCTTAGTTTCAGGGGGCCCACAAGAGACCCAGTACTTC
CASSLVSGGPQETQYF
>-|TRBJ1-2|TRBV5-8|-
TGTGCCAGCAGCCTCCGTCCCGGGTATGGCTACACCTTC
CASSLRPGYGYTF
>-|TRBJ1-2|TRBV2|-
TGTGCCAGCAGACCCCGGAGGGATAACTATGGCTACACCTTC
CASRPRRDNYGYTF
>-|TRBJ1-1|TRBV14|-
TGTGCCAGCAGCCAATTAACGGGAGTGAACACTGAAGCTTTCTTT
CASSQLTGVNTEAFF
>TRBD1|TRBJ2-7|TRBV28|-
TGTGCCAGCAGTCCCACAGGGGCGGGCGAGCAGTACTTC
CASSPTGAGEQYF
>-|TRBJ1-4|TRBV11-2|once
TGTGCCAGCAGCTTAGAGATTAGTAGTAGAACTAATGAAAAACTGTTTTTT
CASSLEISSRTNEKLFF
>TRBD2|TRBJ2-7|TRBV28|-
TGTGCCAGCACCGGGACTAACAACTACGAGCAGTACTTC
CASTGTNNYEQYF
>-|TRBJ1-1|TRBV2|-
TGTGCCAGCAGACCCGAAGTTGGCTCCGGGAACACTGAAGCTTTCTTT
CASRPEVGSGNTEAFF
>-|TRBJ2-5|TRBV5-4|-
TGTGCCAGCAGCTCAGAACCAATAGGGTTATCCCAAGAGACCCAGTACTTC
CASSSEPIGLSQETQYF
>-|TRBJ2-5|TRBV6-5|-
TGTGCCAGCAGTTACTCAGGCAGGAATTGGGAGACCCAGTACTTC
CASSYSGRNWETQYF
>-|TRBJ1-1|TRBV19|once
TGTGCCAGTAGAGGTGGGTTGAAAAACACTGAAGCTTTCTTT
CASRGGLKNTEAFF
>TRBD2|TRBJ2-3|TRBV7-8|-
TGTGCCAGCAAACTTAGCGGGAGAGGGACAGATACGCAGTATTTT
CASKLSGRGTDTQYF
>-|TRBJ1-1|TRBV28|-
TGTGCCAGCACCTCGAACGACAGACCGAACACTGAAGCTTTCTTT
CASTSNDRPNTEAFF
>-|TRBJ1-1|TRBV18|-
TGTGCCAGCTCACCAATGGCTACGAGAGCTGAAGCTTTCTTT
CASSPMATRAEAFF
>-|TRBJ2-3|TRBV5-5|-
TGTGCCAGCAGCTTATCACAAAGCACAGATACGCAGTATTTT
CASSLSQSTDTQYF
>-|TRBJ1-1|TRBV2|-
TGTGCCAGCAGTGAATTAGGTTCGGCAGGGCCTATGAACACTGAAGCTTTCTTT
CASSELGSAGPMNTEAFF
>-|TRBJ1-2|TRBV5-1|-
TGCGCCAGCAGCGGTACCGTCGCCAACTATGGCTACACCTTC
CASSGTVANYGYTF
>-|TRBJ1-2|TRBV29-1|-
TGCAGCGTTGAAGATCCCCGTACTCGGGATGGCTACACCTTC
CSVEDPRTRDGYTF
>-|TRBJ2-3|TRBV21-1|-
TGTGCCAGCAGCAAAGGAGGTACGCAGTATTTT
CASSKGGTQYF
>TRBD2|TRBJ2-3|TRBV5-5|-
TGTGCCAGCACTCCTTTTACCGGGAGGGCCGGGGATACGCAGTATTTT
CASTPFTGRAGDTQYF
>TRBD2|TRBJ2-1|TRBV11-3|-
TGTGCCAGCAGCGCCGGGACTAGCGGGAGTTACAATGAGCAGTTCTTC
CASSAGTSGSYNEQFF
>TRBD2|TRBJ2-2|TRBV7-9|-
TGTGCCAGCAGCTTAGTGTCCCTAGCGGCGAACACCGGGGAGCTGTTTTTT
CASSLVSLAANTGELFF
>TRBD2|TRBJ2-5|TRBV2|-
TGTGCCAGCAGTGGAGGGGGACTAGCGGAAGAGACCCAGTACTTC
CASSGGGLAEETQYF
>-|TRBJ2-3|TRBV15|-
TGTGCCACCAGCAGAGATCTAGGTGGGGCCGATACGCAGTATTTT
CATSRDLGGADTQYF
>TRBD1|TRBJ1-1|TRBV15|-
TGTGCCACCACTACAGGGGGGAAAGGCACTGAAGCTTTCTTT
CATTTGGKGTEAFF
>-|TRBJ2-7|TRBV5-1|medium-sized
TGCGCCAGCAGCCCAAGAGGTGACGTAGAATACGAGCAGTACTTC
CASSPRGDVEYEQYF
>-|TRBJ2-7|TRBV19|-
TGTGCCAGTAGTACAGGGGTCCCAATTTACGAGCAGTACTTC
CASSTGVPIYEQYF
>-|TRBJ2-7|TRBV5-1|-
TGCGCCAGCAGCTTGGATGAGCTGAGCTACGAGCAGTACTTC
CASSLDELSYEQYF
>TRBD1|TRBJ1-1|TRBV2|-
TGTGCCAGCAGTGGTCCCGGGACAGTCATGAACACTGAAGCTTTCTTT
CASSGPGTVMNTEAFF
>-|TRBJ2-3|TRBV2|-
TGTGCCAGCAAGCGGAATAGCGGCACAGATACGCAGTATTTT
CASKRNSGTDTQYF
>-|TRBJ1-4|TRBV6-5|-
TGTGCCAGCAGTTTGGGAGGGGCGTGGGAAAAACTGTTTTTT
CASSLGGAWEKLFF
>TRBD1|TRBJ1-5|TRBV28|-
TGTGCCAGCAGTCAAGACAGGACAGGCCAGCCCCAGCATTTT
CASSQDRTGQPQHF
>TRBD2|TRBJ2-5|TRBV27|-
TGTGCCAGCAGTCCTCGGACTAGCGGATGGGAGACCCAGTACTTC
CASSPRTSGWETQYF
>-|TRBJ2-3|TRBV28|-
TGTGCCAGCCGTGCCTACACAGATACGCAGTATTTT
CASRAYTDTQYF
>-|TRBJ2-3|TRBV7-3|-
TGTGCCAGCAGCTTAACGGGAGGCACGCAGTATTTT
CASSLTGGTQYF
>-|TRBJ2-3|TRBV6-5|-
TGTGCCAGCAGTTACTTCAGGCGAAGCACAGATACGCAGTATTTT
CASSYFRRSTDTQYF
>-|TRBJ2-2|TRBV29-1|-
TGCAGCGTTCGGCCCGACGCGAACACCGGGGAGCTGTTTTTT
CSVRPDANTGELFF
>-|TRBJ2-3|TRBV7-9|-
TGTGCCAGCAGCTTTGAGGAGGGCGGGTGGGCTACCACAGATACGCAGTATTTT
CASSFEEGGWATTDTQYF
>-|TRBJ1-2|TRBV5-6|-
TGTGCCAGCAGCACTCGGGACGCCAGAAACTATGGCTACACCTTC
CASSTRDARNYGYTF
>-|TRBJ2-2|TRBV9|-
TGTGCCAGCAGCGTAGTTTCGAACACCGGGGAGCTGTTTTTT
CASSVVSNTGELFF
>-|TRBJ1-3|TRBV14|-
TGTGCCAGCAGCCAAAGACGGCTTCTGCGAAACACCATATATTTT
CASSQRRLLRNTIYF
>TRBD1|TRBJ1-3|TRBV2|-
TGTGCCAGCAGAACGGGACAGACATCTGGAAACACCATATATTTT
CASRTGQTSGNTIYF
>-|TRBJ2-2|TRBV9|-
TGTGCCAGCAGCGTTTCCGGGAACACCGGGGAGCTGTTTTTT
CASSVSGNTGELFF